A selection of T cell receptor beta chains follows, all from one sample in a study of cytomegalovirus exposure and HLA in healthy donors. TCRdb keeps only in-frame clones here, not all; method: immunoSEQ multiplex PCR. This sample has more than 150,000 clones; more than 75% occur once, and the top ten carry roughly 3%. The source material was PBMCs. The receptors originated from a man aged 18 to 30 in good health and CMV-seronegative. The CDR3 runs from the conserved cysteine through the conserved F or W. The size entry is marked missing in some rows and otherwise reads once, few, many or a size class.

size	V	J	CDR3
.	TRBV4-2	TRBJ2-3	CASSQEGLAGGATDTQYF
few	TRBV7-9	TRBJ1-2	CASAEPHTF
once	TRBV6-6	TRBJ2-5	CASSYPTRRRDETQYF
.	TRBV9	TRBJ2-1	CASSVVVLAGGGEQFF
.	TRBV27	TRBJ1-2	CASSLRGQALRLGGYTF
.	TRBV6-1	TRBJ2-3	CATSGGAGTDTQYF
.	TRBV5-1	TRBJ2-1	CASSFPLAGDANEQFF
.	TRBV11-3	TRBJ2-3	CASSLSDRDSDTQYF
.	TRBV10-3	TRBJ2-1	CAISEGGGGANEQFF
.	TRBV6-5	TRBJ2-7	CASSSSTSVEQYF
.	TRBV30	TRBJ2-6	CAWRWSRSGANVLTF
.	TRBV11-3	TRBJ1-2	CASMPWGGQVGWNDTF
.	TRBV10-2	TRBJ2-3	CASSGLAGGAGTDTQYF
.	TRBV7-2	TRBJ2-7	CASSLIAGSYEQYF
.	TRBV9	TRBJ2-3	CASSAAIAGGEDTQYF
.	TRBV2	TRBJ1-4	CAISGAATNEKLFF
.	TRBV7-2	TRBJ2-3	CASSLLLLYTDTQYF
.	TRBV19	TRBJ2-7	CASSPGQGGYEQYF
.	TRBV6-1	TRBJ2-1	CASSEQGDLSYNEQFF
.	TRBV5-1	TRBJ2-3	CASSWDRGDTQYF
.	TRBV18	TRBJ2-6	CASSSVYGSSGANVLTF
once	TRBV11-2	TRBJ1-3	CASSSTGAGNTIYF
.	TRBV10-1	TRBJ2-7	CASSEGRLAGEGIEQYF
.	TRBV28	TRBJ1-5	CASRPGRARNQPQHF
.	TRBV28	TRBJ2-2	CASSPVEPGELFF